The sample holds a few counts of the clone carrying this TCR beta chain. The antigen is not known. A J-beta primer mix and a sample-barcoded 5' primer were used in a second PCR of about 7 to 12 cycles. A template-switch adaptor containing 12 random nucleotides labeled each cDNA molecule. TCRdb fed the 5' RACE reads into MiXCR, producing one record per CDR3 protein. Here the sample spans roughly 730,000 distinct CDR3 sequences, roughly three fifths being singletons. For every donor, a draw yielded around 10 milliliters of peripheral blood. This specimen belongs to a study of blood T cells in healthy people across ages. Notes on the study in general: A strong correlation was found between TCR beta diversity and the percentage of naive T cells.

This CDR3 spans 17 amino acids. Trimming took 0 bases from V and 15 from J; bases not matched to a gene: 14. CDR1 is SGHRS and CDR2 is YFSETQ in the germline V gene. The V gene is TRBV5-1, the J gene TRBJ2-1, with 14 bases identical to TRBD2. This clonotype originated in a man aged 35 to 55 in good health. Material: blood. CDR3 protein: CASSLAARGGLAGVRFF. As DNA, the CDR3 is TGCGCCAGCAGCTTGGCTGCCCGAGGGGGACTAGCGGGAGTTCGGTTCTTC.